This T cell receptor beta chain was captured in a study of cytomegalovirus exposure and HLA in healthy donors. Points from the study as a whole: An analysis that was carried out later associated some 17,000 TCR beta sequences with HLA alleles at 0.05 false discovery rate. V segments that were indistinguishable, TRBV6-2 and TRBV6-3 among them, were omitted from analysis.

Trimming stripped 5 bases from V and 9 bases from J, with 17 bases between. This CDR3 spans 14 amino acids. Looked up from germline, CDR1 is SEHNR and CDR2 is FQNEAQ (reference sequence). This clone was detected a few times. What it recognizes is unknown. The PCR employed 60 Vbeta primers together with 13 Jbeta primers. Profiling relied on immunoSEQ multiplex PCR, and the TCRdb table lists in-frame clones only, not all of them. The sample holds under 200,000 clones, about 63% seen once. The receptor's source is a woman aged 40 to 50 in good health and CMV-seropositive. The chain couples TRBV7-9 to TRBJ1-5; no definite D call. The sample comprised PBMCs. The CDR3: CASSQDGPDGPQHF. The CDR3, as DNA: TGTGCCAGCAGCCAAGATGGGCCCGACGGGCCCCAGCATTTT. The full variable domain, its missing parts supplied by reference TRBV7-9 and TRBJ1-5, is DTGVSQNPRHKITKRGQNVTFRCDPISEHNRLYWYRQTLGQGPEFLTYFQNEAQLEKSRLLSDRFSAERPKGSFSTLEIQRTEQGDSAMYLCASSQDGPDGPQHFGDGTRLSIL.